This TCR beta chain comes out of a study of T cell changes during pregnancy in multiple sclerosis. Here immunoSEQ multiplex PCR was the method, and the copy in TCRdb shows in-frame clones only, minus some. The sample contains 45,000 to 60,000 clones, about nine tenths of which appear only once. CDR1 is SGHVS and CDR2 is FNYEAQ in the germline V gene. The CDR3 length is 16 residues. With 3 bases removed from V and 1 base from J, the gap between germline ends came to 16 bases. The receptor comes from a female donor with multiple sclerosis, enrolled in a pregnancy study. Sequenced material: CD8+ T cells from peripheral blood mononuclear cells, taken before pregnancy. The chain couples TRBV7-6 to TRBJ2-7; D might be TRBD2 (5 bases). The DNA of the CDR3 is TGTGCCAGCAGCTTGTATGGTCCGGACTCTTCCTACGAGCAGTACTTC. Translated, it gives CASSLYGPDSSYEQYF. The full variable domain, completed using reference TRBV7-6 and TRBJ2-7, is GAGVSQSPRYKVTKRGQDVALRCDPISGHVSLYWYRQALGQGPEFLTYFNYEAQQDKSGLPNDRFSAERPEGSISTLTIQRTEQRDSAMYRCASSLYGPDSSYEQYFGPGTRLTVT.